The 31 T cell receptor beta chains in this list originate from one sample, sequenced in a study of Graves' ophthalmopathy and Graves' hyperthyroidism. TCR beta CDR3 amplification used RNA transcripts. The first round was an RT-PCR with HTBI primers, and the second round was a multiplex PCR. TCRdb independently ran MiXCR on the multiplex PCR reads; one entry per CDR3 protein. The data hold under 200,000 distinct CDR3 sequences, with roughly 37% observed a single time. The sequenced sample was peripheral blood. The origin of the receptors is a woman between 40 and 50 years old with Graves' ophthalmopathy.

The rearrangement uses TRBV28 and TRBJ1-2; a possible D gene is TRBD1 (5 bases). Trimming took off 2 bases at V and 3 bases at J, with 16 bases between the two ends. Per the germline V gene, CDR1 is MDHEN and CDR2 is SYDVKM. There are 16 residues in the CDR3. CDR3 nucleotides: TGTGCCAGCAGTTTAGGGGCCGGCCTCCAGCACTATGGCTACACCTTC. Amino acid sequence: CASSLGAGLQHYGYTF.

This clonotype came up many times. This sequence joins TRBV12-3 or TRBV12-4 and TRBJ2-1; no reliable D call. V was trimmed by 5 bases and J by 1 base, leaving 18 bases between them. The CDR3 is 17 residues long. CDR3 in DNA: TGTGCCAGCAGTCCACGCAATTGGTGGCCTTCCTACAATGAGCAGTTCTTC. Amino acid sequence: CASSPRNWWPSYNEQFF.

Many counts were recorded for this clonotype. The chain links TRBV7-3 to TRBJ2-7, with 8 bases identical to TRBD1. Germline-derived CDR1 and CDR2 are SGHTA and FQGTGA. The CDR3 covers 16 residues. J was trimmed by 0 bases and V by 2 bases; bases with no gene match: 6. The DNA of the CDR3 is TGTGCCAGCAGCTTAGAGACAGGGGTCCCCTCCTACGAGCAGTACTTC. Its protein is CASSLETGVPSYEQYF.

Ten or more counts support this clonotype. The V gene is TRBV27, the J gene TRBJ1-2, with 12 bases fitting TRBD1. V was clipped by 5 bases and J by 8 bases; unmatched bases: 6. Looked up from germline, CDR1 is MNHEY and CDR2 is SMNVEV (reference sequence). The CDR3 length is 14 residues. As DNA, the CDR3 is TGTGCCAGCAGTCTGGGACAGGGGGCGCGGGGCTACACCTTC. Its translation is CASSLGQGARGYTF.

The chain has TRBV6-1 and TRBJ1-6, with D unclear. There are 12 residues in the CDR3. The V end lost 7 bases, the J end lost 6 bases, and 7 bases lay between the germline ends. Germline V gene lookup returns CDR1 MNHNS and CDR2 SASEGT. The CDR3 spells CASNTANSPLHF. CDR3 in DNA: TGTGCCAGCAACACAGCTAATTCACCCCTCCACTTT.

The sample holds one count of this clonotype. The J gene is TRBJ1-1, the V gene TRBV19; unclear D gene. V lost 10 bases and J lost 2, with 14 bases in between. Germline-derived CDR1 and CDR2 are LNHDA and SQIVND (reference sequence). The CDR3 sequence is 13 residues long. The CDR3 sequence is CATGFAINTEAFF. In DNA, the CDR3 is TGTGCCACCGGATTTGCGATCAACACTGAAGCTTTCTTT.

The gene calls are TRBV11-2 and TRBJ2-5, with 14 bases aligning to TRBD2. Germline V gene lookup returns CDR1 SGHAT and CDR2 FQNNGV. The CDR3 totals 17 residues. V dropped 4 bases and J dropped 5; count of bases not matched to a gene: 9. CDR3 coding DNA: TGTGCCAGCAGCTATCGGACTAGCGGGAGGAGGAGGGAGACCCAGTACTTC. Amino acid sequence: CASSYRTSGRRRETQYF.

This clonotype came up many times. The chain employs TRBV10-3 and TRBJ1-2; D is possibly TRBD1 (5 bases). CDR1 is ENHRY, CDR2 SYGVKD, per germline. The CDR3 is 14 amino acids. The V end lost 3 bases, the J end lost 3 bases, and 11 bases lay between the germline ends. CDR3 in DNA: TGTGCCATCAGTGAAATCGGCAGGGACTATGGCTACACCTTC. Translating it yields CAISEIGRDYGYTF.

This clonotype was found many times. The chain employs TRBV11-2 and TRBJ1-2, with D perhaps matching TRBD1 (5 bases). Germline lookup yields CDR1 SGHAT and CDR2 FQNNGV. The V end lost 0 bases, the J end lost 8 bases, and 10 bases lay between the germline ends. The CDR3 length is 13 residues. This CDR3 reads CASSLETVGGYTF. The CDR3 nucleotides are TGTGCCAGCAGCTTAGAGACAGTTGGCGGCTACACCTTC.

The rearrangement uses TRBV29-1 and TRBJ2-5; 7 nucleotides align to TRBD1. The CDR3 has 14 amino acids. Unmatched junction bases numbered 7, after V lost 5 bases and J lost 1 base. Germline CDR1 reads SQVTM; CDR2 reads ANQGSEA. The CDR3 protein is CSVSRQGLQETQYF. The DNA for the CDR3 is TGCAGCGTTTCACGACAGGGCCTCCAAGAGACCCAGTACTTC.

This clonotype was detected only a few times. V and J are TRBV7-2 and TRBJ2-3; no clear D gene. The germline V and J ends were trimmed by 3 bases and 3 bases, with 4 bases remaining between them. Looked up from germline, CDR1 is SGHTA and CDR2 is FQGNSA. The CDR3 has 12 amino acids. The CDR3 DNA follows: TGTGCCAGCAGCTTTAGTACAGATACGCAGTATTTT. Translated, it gives CASSFSTDTQYF.

In this sample, this clonotype turned up once. The chain combines TRBV5-1 with TRBJ2-4; TRBD1 aligns across 10 bases. Losses at the gene ends were 3 bases for V and 5 bases for J; bases not matched to a gene: 5. Germline V gives CDR1 SGHRS, CDR2 YFSETQ. This CDR3 comprises 15 residues. The CDR3 DNA is TGCGCCAGCAGCTCCAGGGGGACAGGGGAAAACATTCAGTACTTC. Translated: CASSSRGTGENIQYF.

This rearrangement joins TRBV6-2 or TRBV6-3 to TRBJ1-1; D might be TRBD1 (6 bases). In germline, CDR1 is MNHEY, CDR2 SVGEGT. Between the trimmed V and J ends, which lost 6 bases and 1 base, there was a span of 12 bases. This CDR3 is 14 amino acids long. DNA for the CDR3: TGTGCCAGCAGGATGGACAGTACGAACACTGAAGCTTTCTTT. It yields the protein CASRMDSTNTEAFF.

The sample holds many counts of this clonotype. The chain is built from TRBV2 and TRBJ1-6; D is undetermined. Germline V gene lookup returns CDR1 SNHLY and CDR2 FYNNEI. V shed 7 bases and J shed 3 bases, with 10 bases lying between them. This CDR3 spans 14 amino acids. The CDR3 loop reads CASNSGYYNSPLHF. The CDR3 nucleotides read TGTGCCAGCAACTCGGGGTACTATAATTCACCCCTCCACTTT.

This chain joins TRBV12-3 or TRBV12-4 and TRBJ2-5, with D possibly called TRBD1 or TRBD2 (5 bases each). Trimming took 5 bases from V and 4 from J, leaving 14 bases between them. CDR3 size: 14 residues. The CDR3 is CASSPGTASETQYF. The CDR3 DNA reads TGTGCCAGCAGTCCGGGGACGGCGTCAGAGACCCAGTACTTC.

This clonotype has at least ten counts. This sequence joins TRBV28 and TRBJ2-7, with 10 bases matching TRBD2. In germline, CDR1 is MDHEN, CDR2 SYDVKM. CDR3 length: 14 residues. The J segment lost 3 bases and the V segment lost 6 bases, leaving 5 bases of the junction unmatched. The CDR3 is CASRDRLAGYEQYF. For the CDR3, the DNA is TGTGCCAGCAGGGACAGACTAGCGGGCTACGAGCAGTACTTC.

This clonotype was picked up a small number of times. The chain recombines TRBV6-2 or TRBV6-3 with TRBJ1-1; 10 bases are shared with TRBD1. The J segment lost 3 bases and the V segment lost 3 bases, leaving 13 bases of the junction unmatched. The CDR3 spans 18 residues. The germline V gene has CDR1 MNHEY and CDR2 SVGEGT. CDR3 nucleotide sequence: TGTGCCAGCAGTTATCTGAGGGACAGGGGAATTCGAGACACTGAAGCTTTCTTT. Residues: CASSYLRDRGIRDTEAFF.

In this sample, this clonotype turned up many times. V and J are TRBV19 and TRBJ1-5; D might be TRBD1 (5 bases). The CDR3 has 16 amino acids. Germline-derived CDR1 and CDR2 are LNHDA and SQIVND (reference sequence). The ends were cut back, 6 bases at V and 1 base at J, with 16 bases in the middle. CDR3 nucleotides: TGTGCCAGTAGCCAACTGGGGGGAGGGAGCAATCAGCCCCAGCATTTT. Its translation: CASSQLGGGSNQPQHF.

The V gene is TRBV20-1, the J gene TRBJ2-7; D is possibly TRBD2 (6 bases). The V gene's germline CDR1 is DFQATT and CDR2 SNEGSKA (reference sequence). Trimming left V 0 bases short and J 3 bases short, with 12 bases between. This CDR3 contains 14 residues. The CDR3 DNA is TGCAGTGCTAGAGAGCCCCGGGAGTTCTACGAGCAGTACTTC. Its translation: CSAREPREFYEQYF.

This clonotype was observed many times. The chain links TRBV11-3 to TRBJ2-5; 8 positions agree with TRBD2. V dropped 5 bases and J dropped 4; count of bases not matched to a gene: 9. Germline V gives CDR1 SGHNT, CDR2 YENEEA. The CDR3 extends over 15 amino acids. The CDR3 sequence is CASSRAGAEGETQYF. The CDR3 region has the DNA TGTGCCAGCAGCCGAGCGGGAGCTGAGGGAGAGACCCAGTACTTC.

This clonotype came up many times. This chain links TRBV25-1 with TRBJ1-1, with D uncertain. The CDR3 contains 12 residues. V lost 4 bases and J lost 0, with 3 bases in between. Germline V lookup: CDR1 MGHDK, CDR2 SYGVNS. CDR3 sequence reads: CASSAVNTEAFF. Here the CDR3 DNA reads TGTGCCAGCAGTGCAGTGAACACTGAAGCTTTCTTT.

This clonotype was seen many times. The V gene is TRBV20-1, the J gene TRBJ2-4; D call uncertain. CDR3 size: 14 residues. Between the trimmed V and J ends, which lost 0 bases and 6 bases, there was a span of 12 bases. Germline V CDR1 and CDR2: DFQATT, SNEGSKA (reference sequence). The CDR3 DNA follows: TGCAGTGCTAGAGATACATTTAGTGTAAACATTCAGTACTTC. As protein: CSARDTFSVNIQYF.

V is TRBV2 and J is TRBJ2-5; D is ambiguous. Trimming took 7 bases from V and 2 from J, leaving 8 bases between them. The CDR3 spans 12 residues. Per the germline V gene, CDR1 is SNHLY and CDR2 is FYNNEI. The CDR3, as DNA: TGTGCCAGCATGAGGTTTCAAGAGACCCAGTACTTC. Protein sequence: CASMRFQETQYF.

The genes are TRBV4-3 and TRBJ2-7; perhaps TRBD2 as D (5 bases). The CDR3 is 15 amino acids. Per the germline V gene, CDR1 is LGHNA and CDR2 is YSLEER. Trimming took off 0 bases at V and 0 bases at J, with 9 bases between the two ends. CDR3 DNA sequence: TGCGCCAGCAGCCAAGATAGAGGGAGCTCCTACGAGCAGTACTTC. Its translation is CASSQDRGSSYEQYF.

The chain employs TRBV7-2 and TRBJ2-5; 8 bases match TRBD2. The germline gives CDR1 SGHTA, CDR2 FQGNSA. CDR3 length: 13 amino acids. With 5 bases clipped from V and 7 bases from J, the junction kept 6 bases outside the gene matches. The CDR3, as DNA: TGTGCCAGCAGCCCCACTAGCGGCGGGACCCAGTACTTC. The encoded protein is CASSPTSGGTQYF.

CDR3 region: CSARAGTGEGETQYF. In DNA, the CDR3 is TGCAGTGCTAGGGCAGGGACAGGGGAAGGGGAGACCCAGTACTTC. The chain links TRBV20-1 to TRBJ2-5; 10 bases match TRBD1. V shed 3 bases and J 5 bases; nucleotides not matched to a gene: 9. Germline V lookup: CDR1 DFQATT, CDR2 SNEGSKA (reference sequence). CDR3 length equals 15 residues.

This clonotype was seen ten or more times. The V and J genes are TRBV11-2 and TRBJ2-7; TRBD2 matches at 9 bases. The CDR3 runs to 16 residues. V trimming: 6 bases; J trimming: 2 bases; junction bases outside the gene matches: 11. Germline V gene lookup returns CDR1 SGHAT and CDR2 FQNNGV. CDR3 amino acids: CASSFKVAGVPYEQYF. The CDR3 nucleotides read TGTGCCAGCAGTTTTAAAGTAGCGGGGGTCCCCTACGAGCAGTACTTC.

Ten or more counts support this clonotype. The chain joins TRBV18 to TRBJ1-3; 7 bases line up with TRBD1. CDR3 length: 14 residues. V was clipped by 3 bases and J by 2 bases; unmatched bases: 1. Germline CDR1 and CDR2: KGHSH and LQKENI. The CDR3 DNA is TGTGCCAGCTCACCCGACAGGGCTGGAAACACCATATATTTT. Protein: CASSPDRAGNTIYF. The whole variable domain, filled in from reference TRBV18 and TRBJ1-3, reads NAGVMQNPRHLVRRRGQEARLRCSPMKGHSHVYWYRQLPEEGLKFMVYLQKENIIDESGMPKERFSAEFPKEGPSILRIQQVVRGDSAAYFCASSPDRAGNTIYFGEGSWLTVV.

This clonotype was counted many times. V usage is TRBV28 and J usage is TRBJ2-5, with D possibly matching TRBD2 (7 bases). V lost 6 bases to trimming and J lost 4 bases, with 15 bases between them. CDR1 and CDR2 (germline): MDHEN, SYDVKM. The CDR3 is 14 amino acids. The chain's CDR3 is CASSLLRGGETQYF. CDR3 sequence (DNA): TGTGCCAGCAGCCTGTTAAGGGGGGGAGAGACCCAGTACTTC. Based on the CDR3 plus reference TRBV28 and TRBJ2-5, the full variable domain is DVKVTQSSRYLVKRTGEKVFLECVQDMDHENMFWYRQDPGLGLRLIYFSYDVKMKEKGDIPEGYSVSREKKERFSLILESASTNQTSMYLCASSLLRGGETQYFGPGTRLLVL.

The gene calls are TRBV28 and TRBJ2-7, with a weak D call TRBD2 (6 bases). The germline CDR1 and CDR2 sequences are MDHEN and SYDVKM. This CDR3 contains 15 residues. V was pared by 3 bases and J by 4 bases, with 16 bases between. The CDR3 region has the DNA TGTGCCAGCAGTTTTCTCGAGCAGGACTATTACGAGCAGTACTTC. Protein sequence: CASSFLEQDYYEQYF.

This clonotype was detected many times. The genes are TRBV12-5 and TRBJ1-1; D may be TRBD1 (5 bases). The CDR3 is 11 amino acids. The V gene lost 0 bases and the J gene lost 11 bases, with 7 bases spanning the gap. Germline V CDR1 and CDR2: LGHNT, FRNRAP. CDR3 coding DNA: TGTGCTAGTGGTTTGGTAGGGGACGCTTTCTTT. Translation: CASGLVGDAFF.